A selection of T cell receptor beta chains follows, all from one sample in a study of T cell responses to AZD1222 COVID-19 vaccine. Sequencing was performed with immunoSEQ multiplex PCR; in TCRdb, only in-frame clones are kept and a portion is missing. Of roughly 190,000 clones in the sample, about 89% were seen once. Sequencing was performed on peripheral blood, taken 28 days after the second AZD1222 dose. The receptor source for this set is an adult who received the AZD1222 COVID-19 vaccine. CDR3s include the opening cysteine and the closing phenylalanine or tryptophan. Fields, in order: clone size, J gene, V gene, D gene, CDR3 DNA, CDR3 protein. D genes are given only for firm matches. Where a row states a size, it is once, few, many or the class of an expanded clone; other rows omit it.

clone_size: -
j_call: TRBJ1-3
v_call: TRBV11-2
d_call: -
cdr3_nt: TGTGCCAGCAGCTTACGTTGGGCAGGGAGCTCTGGAAACACCATATATTTT
cdr3_aa: CASSLRWAGSSGNTIYF

clone_size: -
j_call: TRBJ2-7
v_call: TRBV25-1
d_call: -
cdr3_nt: TGTGCCAGCAGGGGCCTCTCGGCCTTCTCGTCCTACGAGCAGTACTTC
cdr3_aa: CASRGLSAFSSYEQYF

clone_size: -
j_call: TRBJ2-7
v_call: TRBV9
d_call: -
cdr3_nt: TGTGCCAGCAGCCCTCCCTCCTACGAGCAGTACTTC
cdr3_aa: CASSPPSYEQYF

clone_size: -
j_call: TRBJ2-1
v_call: TRBV5-5
d_call: -
cdr3_nt: TGTGCCAGCAGCCAAACCCCTAGGAACTGGTACAATGAGCAGTTCTTC
cdr3_aa: CASSQTPRNWYNEQFF

clone_size: -
j_call: TRBJ1-3
v_call: TRBV18
d_call: -
cdr3_nt: TGTGCCAGCTCACCAGGGGGCGAAAGGGCCTCTGGAAACACCATATATTTT
cdr3_aa: CASSPGGERASGNTIYF

clone_size: -
j_call: TRBJ2-7
v_call: TRBV29-1
d_call: TRBD2
cdr3_nt: TGCAGCGTTGCAGGGGAACTAGCGGGAGATCTGTACTTC
cdr3_aa: CSVAGELAGDLYF

clone_size: -
j_call: TRBJ2-1
v_call: TRBV15
d_call: TRBD2
cdr3_nt: TGTGCCACCAGCAGGGGCCCCGGACTAGCGGGAGGCCCCCTGAGGAATGAGCAGTTCTTC
cdr3_aa: CATSRGPGLAGGPLRNEQFF

clone_size: -
j_call: TRBJ1-2
v_call: TRBV29-1
d_call: -
cdr3_nt: TGCAGCGTTGACAGGGGCGCCCCGGGGAGGGGCTACACCTTC
cdr3_aa: CSVDRGAPGRGYTF

clone_size: few
j_call: TRBJ1-3
v_call: TRBV18
d_call: -
cdr3_nt: TGTGCCAGCTCACCGGGGCCGACTCTCTCTGGAAACACCATATATTTT
cdr3_aa: CASSPGPTLSGNTIYF

clone_size: -
j_call: TRBJ2-4
v_call: TRBV19
d_call: TRBD2
cdr3_nt: TGTGCCACCGGACTAGCTGGCATTCAGTACTTC
cdr3_aa: CATGLAGIQYF

clone_size: -
j_call: TRBJ1-1
v_call: TRBV24-1
d_call: -
cdr3_nt: TGTGCCACCAGCCCCAGGGAAAACACTGAAGCTTTCTTT
cdr3_aa: CATSPRENTEAFF

clone_size: -
j_call: TRBJ1-5
v_call: TRBV18
d_call: -
cdr3_nt: TGTGCCAGCTCACCACAGGGTGGGGATCAGCCCCAGCATTTT
cdr3_aa: CASSPQGGDQPQHF

clone_size: -
j_call: TRBJ1-2
v_call: TRBV28
d_call: -
cdr3_nt: TGTGCCAGCAGTCCCCCCTACACCTTC
cdr3_aa: CASSPPYTF

clone_size: -
j_call: TRBJ1-5
v_call: TRBV30
d_call: -
cdr3_nt: TGTGCCTGGAGTGTAATGGGTTCTGTCAATCAGCCCCAGCATTTT
cdr3_aa: CAWSVMGSVNQPQHF

clone_size: -
j_call: TRBJ1-2
v_call: TRBV11-2
d_call: TRBD1
cdr3_nt: TGTGCCAGCAGCTCCCTTCGGGGGACAGGGGTTGGCTACACCTTC
cdr3_aa: CASSSLRGTGVGYTF

clone_size: -
j_call: TRBJ2-5
v_call: TRBV6-5
d_call: -
cdr3_nt: TGTGCCAGCAGTCCGGGGTTAAAAGAGACCCAGTACTTC
cdr3_aa: CASSPGLKETQYF

clone_size: -
j_call: TRBJ1-2
v_call: TRBV7-9
d_call: -
cdr3_nt: TGTGCCAGCAGCTTAGCAGGGAAAGGAGGCTACACCTTC
cdr3_aa: CASSLAGKGGYTF

clone_size: -
j_call: TRBJ2-7
v_call: TRBV18
d_call: TRBD2
cdr3_nt: TGTGCCAGCTCACGGGCGGCGCGGGGGTACGAGCAGTACTTC
cdr3_aa: CASSRAARGYEQYF

clone_size: -
j_call: TRBJ2-2
v_call: TRBV11-2
d_call: -
cdr3_nt: TGTGCCAGCAGCTTAGTAACAGGGAACACCGGGGAGCTGTTTTTT
cdr3_aa: CASSLVTGNTGELFF

clone_size: -
j_call: TRBJ1-2
v_call: TRBV2
d_call: -
cdr3_nt: TGTGCCAGCAGTGAAGGTTTCTATGGCTACACCTTC
cdr3_aa: CASSEGFYGYTF